A single sample is the source of the 6 T cell receptor beta chains below, sequenced in a study of blood T cells in healthy people across ages. Alongside a J-beta primer mix, a sample-barcoded 5' primer served in a second PCR lasting roughly 7 to 12 cycles. TCRdb passed the 5' RACE reads through MiXCR, listing each CDR3 protein once. This sample yields about 590,000 distinct CDR3 sequences, of which about 30% are seen a single time; around 14% belongs to the top ten. Specimen: blood. The receptors were gathered from a woman older than 75 in good health.

This clonotype was found many times. The rearrangement links TRBV5-1 to TRBJ2-2; no definite D call. The CDR3 loop spans 15 amino acids. Germline-derived CDR1 and CDR2 are SGHRS and YFSETQ. V lost 2 bases and J lost 1, with 9 bases in between. CDR3 bases: TGCGCCAGCAGCTTAGGGTCGCTGAACACCGGGGAGCTGTTTTTT. Translation gives CASSLGSLNTGELFF.

Remarks on this clonotype: Possible read error: a much larger clone is one base away. J is TRBJ2-1 and V is TRBV4-3; TRBD1 is a possible D gene (8 bases). The CDR3 contains 17 residues. The ends were cut back, 4 bases at V and 4 bases at J, with 20 bases in the middle. The germline CDR1 and CDR2 sequences are LGHNA and YSLEER. The CDR3 nucleotides are TGCGCCAGCAGCCGAGACCACAGGGGGGGCCTTTACAATGAGCAGTTCTTC. This codes for CASSRDHRGGLYNEQFF.

Comment on this clonotype: A much larger clone differs from this one at a single base, so this may be a read error. This chain links TRBV9 with TRBJ1-2, with 10 positions matching TRBD1. The germline CDR1 and CDR2 sequences are SGDLS and YYNGEE. The CDR3 has 14 amino acids. CDR3 protein: CASSAQTGGYGHTF. The CDR3 DNA sequence: TGTGCCAGCAGCGCTCAGACAGGGGGCTATGGCCACACCTTC.

With regard to this clonotype: Given a much more abundant clone one base away, this may be a read error. The gene calls are TRBV20-1 and TRBJ1-2, with a tentative D call TRBD1 (5 bases). In germline, CDR1 is DFQATT, CDR2 SNEGSKA (reference sequence). This CDR3 has 15 amino acids. The CDR3 here is CGARDSGGWGYGYTF. CDR3 coding DNA: TGCGGTGCTAGAGATAGTGGGGGTTGGGGCTATGGCTACACCTTC.

The V call is TRBV5-1, the J call TRBJ2-1; tentative D call: TRBD2 (7 bases). Germline V gives CDR1 SGHRS, CDR2 YFSETQ. Deletions cut 6 bases from V and 4 bases from J, with 14 bases between. The CDR3 totals 14 residues. CDR3 protein: CASTGGGAYNEQFF. For the CDR3, the DNA is TGCGCCAGCACCGGTGGGGGGGCTTACAATGAGCAGTTCTTC.

Notes on this clonotype: Possible read error: a much larger clone is one base away. The rearrangement uses TRBV5-6 and TRBJ2-1; D gene uncertain. CDR1 is SGHDT and CDR2 is YYEEEE in the germline V gene. The CDR3 contains 16 residues. V dropped 3 bases and J dropped 1 base, with 14 bases sitting between them. Here the CDR3 DNA reads TGTGCCAGCAGCTCCGGCGGTTTCGGGTCCTACAATGAGCAGTTCTTC. Amino acid sequence: CASSSGGFGSYNEQFF.